One and the same sample provided the 16 T cell receptor beta chains below, sequenced in a study of cytomegalovirus exposure and HLA in healthy donors. Vbeta (60) and Jbeta (13) primers were used in the PCR. TCRdb's table, derived via immunoSEQ multiplex PCR, lists solely in-frame clones and lacks some. The table has tens of thousands of clones, 65% to 80% seen once. What was sequenced was PBMCs. These receptors were collected from a middle-aged man in good health and CMV-seropositive.

This sequence joins TRBV4-3 and TRBJ2-2, with 7 bases lining up with TRBD1. The germline V gene encodes CDR1 LGHNA and CDR2 YSLEER. The CDR3 runs 16 residues. Losses at the gene ends were 0 bases for V and 5 bases for J; bases not matched to a gene: 6. The CDR3 sequence is CASSQDWGTATGELFF. The CDR3 DNA sequence: TGCGCCAGCAGCCAAGATTGGGGGACAGCAACCGGGGAGCTGTTTTTT.

This clone was detected a few times. V is TRBV27 and J is TRBJ2-1; D is possibly TRBD1 (6 bases). Germline V lookup: CDR1 MNHEY, CDR2 SMNVEV (reference sequence). Trimming cost V 8 bases and J 9 bases, with 29 bases left between them. CDR3 length equals 17 residues. The CDR3 DNA follows: TGTGCCAGCGGGCGGGCCATACAGGGTTTAGGGTCGGTTGAGCAGTTCTTC. Its translation: CASGRAIQGLGSVEQFF.

V is TRBV10-2 and J is TRBJ1-5; D unclear. The V and J ends lost 3 bases and 0 bases respectively, with 9 bases between them. CDR1 is WSHSY and CDR2 is SAAADI in the germline V gene. The CDR3 has 15 residues. The CDR3 is CASSEGGYSNQPQHF. The CDR3 nucleotides read TGCGCCAGCAGTGAAGGAGGGTATAGCAATCAGCCCCAGCATTTT.

This chain uses TRBV5-1 with TRBJ1-1; TRBD1 matches at 12 bases. The V gene end was trimmed by 3 bases and the J gene end by 7 bases; junction bases not matched to a gene: 4. Germline V lookup: CDR1 SGHRS, CDR2 YFSETQ. CDR3 length: 14 amino acids. As DNA, the CDR3 is TGCGCCAGCAGCTCCGGGACAGGGGGCTATGAAGCTTTCTTT. It translates to CASSSGTGGYEAFF.

For the CDR3, the DNA is TGTGCCAGCAGTGATGCCCGGGCAGGGGGCACTGGCACCGGGGAGCTGTTTTTT. This translates into CASSDARAGGTGTGELFF. The rearrangement joins TRBV25-1 to TRBJ2-2; 8 nucleotides match TRBD1. The CDR3 covers 18 residues. Germline CDR1 and CDR2: MGHDK and SYGVNS. The V gene end was trimmed by 3 bases and the J gene end by 4 bases; junction bases not matched to a gene: 13.

The chain has TRBV6-6 and TRBJ1-2; D not resolved. Trimming stripped 4 bases from V and 6 bases from J, with 3 bases between. CDR1 and CDR2 (germline): MNHNY, SVGAGI (reference sequence). This CDR3 has 10 residues. CDR3 in amino acids: CASSLDGYTF. DNA for the CDR3: TGTGCCAGCAGTTTAGATGGCTACACCTTC.

This clone was recorded a few times. V is TRBV29-1 and J is TRBJ1-2, with D uncertain. V was shortened by 0 bases and J by 2 bases, with 16 bases between the two germline ends. This CDR3 is 16 amino acids long. CDR1 SQVTM and CDR2 ANQGSEA come from the germline V gene. The CDR3 DNA sequence: TGCAGCGTTGAAGATCCCGAGCGAATGGTCAACTATGGCTACACCTTC. This translates into CSVEDPERMVNYGYTF.

This rearrangement joins TRBV5-1 to TRBJ2-5, with D perhaps TRBD1 (5 bases). The better agreement between TRBJ2-7 and the DNA end casts doubt on the J call. The germline gives CDR1 SGHRS, CDR2 YFSETQ. The CDR3 sequence is 15 residues long. CDR3: CASSLGQGFPYEQYF. CDR3 DNA: TGCGCCAGCAGCTTGGGGCAGGGATTTCCCTACGAGCAGTACTTC.

This chain connects TRBV7-9 to TRBJ1-2, with 8 bases fitting TRBD1. Trimming removed 1 base from V and 5 bases from J; junction bases left unmatched: 6. The CDR3 has 15 amino acids. Germline CDR1 is SEHNR and CDR2 is FQNEAQ (reference sequence). The DNA of the CDR3 is TGTGCCAGCAGCTTAGGACAGGGGCCTGGGTATGGCTACACCTTC. As protein: CASSLGQGPGYGYTF.

V gene TRBV2 combines with J gene TRBJ1-1; 8 positions agree with TRBD1. This CDR3 has 15 amino acids. Germline V CDR1 and CDR2: SNHLY, FYNNEI. Germline trimming cut 5 bases from V and 7 bases from J; bases unmatched to any gene: 12. CDR3 coding DNA: TGTGCCAGCAGTCCAGGGGGCGCAATGGTGGGTGAAGCTTTCTTT. Protein product: CASSPGGAMVGEAFF.

The genes are TRBV28 and TRBJ2-7, with D uncertain. This CDR3 comprises 11 residues. The V gene's germline CDR1 is MDHEN and CDR2 SYDVKM. Trimming cost V 5 bases and J 7 bases, with 9 bases left between them. The CDR3 bases are TGTGCCAGCAGTATGAATCGGGAGCAGTACTTC. As protein: CASSMNREQYF.

V is TRBV11-1 and J is TRBJ2-1, with 13 bases identical to TRBD2. Germline CDR1 reads SGHAT; CDR2 reads FQDESV (reference sequence). Germline trimming cut 5 bases from V and 7 bases from J; bases unmatched to any gene: 8. There are 16 residues in the CDR3. For the CDR3, the DNA is TGTGCCAGCAGCCAATGGACTAGCGGGGGTTCGAATGAGCAGTTCTTC. Translation: CASSQWTSGGSNEQFF.

The chain links TRBV5-6 to TRBJ2-7; 10 nucleotides align to TRBD2. Per germline, CDR1 SGHDT and CDR2 YYEEEE. V lost 5 bases to trimming and J lost 1 base; unmatched junction nucleotides: 3. The CDR3 loop spans 14 amino acids. CDR3 amino acids: CASSLAGESYEQYF. In DNA form, the CDR3 reads TGTGCCAGCAGTCTAGCGGGGGAATCCTACGAGCAGTACTTC.

V usage is TRBV30 and J usage is TRBJ2-7, with D perhaps matching TRBD2 (5 bases). The V end lost 0 bases, the J end lost 6 bases, and 9 bases lay between the germline ends. The CDR3 loop spans 12 amino acids. Per the germline V gene, CDR1 is GTSNPN and CDR2 is SVGIG (reference sequence). Here the CDR3 DNA reads TGTGCCTGGAGTGTCCGGGGTATCGAGCAGTACTTC. It translates to CAWSVRGIEQYF.

This clone appeared once. The V and J genes are TRBV6-6 and TRBJ2-1; D is unresolved. CDR3 length: 15 residues. The V and J ends lost 7 bases and 3 bases respectively, with 16 bases between them. Germline loops: CDR1 MNHNY, CDR2 SVGAGI (reference sequence). The CDR3 DNA reads as TGTGCCAGCATCCCCAGCGACTCCTTCTACAATGAGCAGTTCTTC. Translation: CASIPSDSFYNEQFF.

This clone was observed a few times. Other DNA sequences within the sample encode an identical CDR3. This sequence joins TRBV7-6 and TRBJ1-1; TRBD1 matches at 7 bases. Unmatched junction bases numbered 5, after V lost 2 bases and J lost 5 bases. CDR3 length: 14 amino acids. Per the germline V gene, CDR1 is SGHVS and CDR2 is FNYEAQ. As DNA, the CDR3 is TGTGCCAGCAGCTTAAACAGGGGCTCTACTGAAGCTTTCTTT. It yields the protein CASSLNRGSTEAFF. The whole variable domain, remainder taken from reference TRBV7-6 and TRBJ1-1, is GAGVSQSPRYKVTKRGQDVALRCDPISGHVSLYWYRQALGQGPEFLTYFNYEAQQDKSGLPNDRFSAERPEGSISTLTIQRTEQRDSAMYRCASSLNRGSTEAFFGQGTRLTVV.